These 25 T cell receptor beta chains were sequenced from one sample in a study of OX40 agonist ivuxolimab in advanced cancers. Method: immunoSEQ multiplex PCR; TCRdb's copy keeps in-frame clones and lacks some. The table records some 57,000 clones, under 90% of them present only once. Specimen: CD4+ or CD8+ T cells sorted from blood, collected in a trial of the OX40 agonist ivuxolimab. Every receptor here comes from an adult with an advanced solid tumor such as melanoma, head and neck, liver or kidney cancer.

Concerning this clone: No conserved phenylalanine or tryptophan is present at the end of the CDR3, so a read error is the likely explanation. V is TRBV19 and J is TRBJ1-6; D gene uncertain. In germline, CDR1 is LNHDA, CDR2 SQIVND (reference sequence). V lost 6 bases and J 7 bases, leaving 16 bases between the germline ends. CDR3 length equals 15 residues. Here the CDR3 DNA reads TGTGCCAGTAGGGCCGGGCAAACTATCAATTCACCCCTCCACCTT. Translation gives CASRAGQTINSPLHL.

The V and J genes are TRBV7-2 and TRBJ2-5; TRBD1 agrees at 7 bases. V was pared by 4 bases and J by 4 bases, with 9 bases of the junction left unmatched. Germline V gene data show CDR1 as SGHTA and CDR2 as FQGNSA. This CDR3 has 15 amino acids. CDR3 DNA sequence: TGTGCCAGCAGCTCTTATAGCAGACAGGGAGAGACCCAGTACTTC. It translates to CASSSYSRQGETQYF.

This chain links TRBV7-2 with TRBJ2-5, with 16 positions matching TRBD2. J lost 5 bases, V lost 4 bases, and 7 bases had no gene match. The germline CDR1 and CDR2 sequences are SGHTA and FQGNSA. This CDR3 has 17 residues. The CDR3 bases are TGTGCCAGCAGCTCCACACCGGGACTAGCGGGGGGGGAGACCCAGTACTTC. This encodes CASSSTPGLAGGETQYF.

This clone was detected only a few times. CDR3 DNA sequence: TGTGCCAGCAGCTTAGGATTGACCTCTGGAAACACCATATATTTT. It specifies CASSLGLTSGNTIYF. The chain couples TRBV7-3 to TRBJ1-3; D unclear. The germline gives CDR1 SGHTA, CDR2 FQGTGA. The CDR3 is made up of 15 amino acids. Deletions cut 2 bases from V and 0 bases from J, with 8 bases between.

The gene calls are TRBV28 and TRBJ2-7, with 8 bases that match TRBD2. Germline V gives CDR1 MDHEN, CDR2 SYDVKM. This CDR3 has 15 amino acids. The V segment lost 7 bases and the J segment 0 bases; nucleotides outside the gene matches: 8. This CDR3 is CASIPGGGRSYEQYF. The CDR3 region has the DNA TGTGCCAGCATCCCCGGCGGGGGGCGCTCCTACGAGCAGTACTTC.

J is TRBJ1-1 and V is TRBV28, with TRBD1 matching over 7 bases. This CDR3 comprises 15 residues. V lost 5 bases and J lost 6; bases outside the gene matches: 12. Germline lookup yields CDR1 MDHEN and CDR2 SYDVKM. CDR3 DNA: TGTGCCAGCAGTCCATCAGACAGGGCGACCGCTGAAGCTTTCTTT. Protein product: CASSPSDRATAEAFF.

The chain is built from TRBV5-1 and TRBJ2-2, with D uncertain. Trimming cost V 1 base and J 4 bases, with 8 bases left between them. There are 14 residues in the CDR3. Germline-derived CDR1 and CDR2 are SGHRS and YFSETQ. CDR3 sequence reads: CASSLLGFTGELFF. The CDR3 DNA sequence: TGCGCCAGCAGCTTGTTGGGTTTCACCGGGGAGCTGTTTTTT.

The rearrangement links TRBV19 to TRBJ2-2; 9 bases agree with TRBD1. Germline V gene sequence: CDR1 LNHDA, CDR2 SQIVND (reference sequence). The CDR3 is 15 amino acids. After removal of 4 bases from V and 1 base from J, the junction contained 1 base not matched to a gene. The CDR3 DNA follows: TGTGCCAGTAGTACGGGACAGGGGAACACCGGGGAGCTGTTTTTT. This gives the protein CASSTGQGNTGELFF.

The V call is TRBV7-8, the J call TRBJ1-1, with a weak D call TRBD1 (5 bases). The V gene lost 7 bases and the J gene lost 2 bases, with 11 bases spanning the gap. The CDR3 is 13 amino acids. The V gene's germline CDR1 is SGHVS and CDR2 FQNEAQ. The CDR3 is CASKWQGNTEAFF. The DNA for the CDR3 is TGTGCCAGCAAATGGCAGGGCAACACTGAAGCTTTCTTT.

J is TRBJ2-7 and V is TRBV7-6; no reliable D call. Germline assignment: CDR1 SGHVS and CDR2 FNYEAQ. The CDR3 runs to 14 residues. The V gene lost 1 base and the J gene lost 1 base, with 8 bases spanning the gap. The DNA for the CDR3 is TGTGCCAGCAGCTTAGGAGCGAATTCCTACGAGCAGTACTTC. This gives the protein CASSLGANSYEQYF.

Comments on this clone: At one of its ends the junction is not consistent with the germline gene, which may arise from a read error. V usage is TRBV10-3 and J usage is TRBJ2-7; D unclear. The CDR3 runs to 13 residues. Per germline, CDR1 ENHRY and CDR2 SYGVKD. CDR3 residues: CAISSTAYYKQYF. The CDR3 nucleotides are TGTGCCATCAGTTCAACTGCCTACTACAAGCAGTACTTC.

V gene TRBV4-1 combines with J gene TRBJ2-6; TRBD1 matches at 8 bases. J lost 4 bases, V lost 0 bases, and 2 bases had no gene match. The germline CDR1 and CDR2 sequences are MGHRA and YSYEKL. This CDR3 has 16 residues. The CDR3 nucleotides are TGCGCCAGCAGCCAAGAGACAGGGGCCGGGGCCAACGTCCTGACTTTC. Translated, it gives CASSQETGAGANVLTF.

This chain uses TRBV10-3 with TRBJ1-6, with 9 bases fitting TRBD1. Germline loops: CDR1 ENHRY, CDR2 SYGVKD. The CDR3 contains 17 residues. Losses at the gene ends were 3 bases for V and 10 bases for J; bases not matched to a gene: 13. As DNA, the CDR3 is TGTGCCATCAGTGAAGGACCTACCGGGACAGGGACGTCACCCCTCCACTTT. Protein: CAISEGPTGTGTSPLHF.

The rearrangement links TRBV6-5 to TRBJ1-1; D uncertain. Deletions cut 5 bases from V and 0 bases from J, with 10 bases between. Germline assignment: CDR1 MNHEY and CDR2 SVGAGI. CDR3 length equals 14 residues. The CDR3 nucleotides are TGTGCCAGCAGTCCAACACGGATGAACACTGAAGCTTTCTTT. It is translated as CASSPTRMNTEAFF.

A single count supports this clone. This chain uses TRBV6-5 with TRBJ2-3; D is possibly TRBD1 or TRBD2 (5 bases each). Germline loops: CDR1 MNHEY, CDR2 SVGAGI. The CDR3 is made up of 13 amino acids. V was pared by 11 bases and J by 8 bases, with 20 bases between. CDR3 bases: TGTGCCTGCTCCGGGGCGGAGCAGGGTACGCAGTATTTT. Translation: CACSGAEQGTQYF.

The chain is built from TRBV9 and TRBJ1-1; perhaps TRBD1 as D (6 bases). The CDR3 runs to 15 residues. Germline-derived CDR1 and CDR2 are SGDLS and YYNGEE. Trimming pared 4 bases from V and 2 bases from J, leaving 15 bases between. CDR3 in DNA: TGTGCCAGCAGCCCTCCTCCGGGACACAACACTGAAGCTTTCTTT. Its translation is CASSPPPGHNTEAFF.

The V call is TRBV2, the J call TRBJ1-1, with a tentative D call TRBD1 (6 bases). Germline CDR1 and CDR2: SNHLY and FYNNEI. V was shortened by 6 bases and J by 3 bases, with 14 bases between the two germline ends. CDR3 length: 14 amino acids. The CDR3 nucleotides read TGTGCCAGCAGGGAAAGGGGGTATGACACTGAAGCTTTCTTT. Protein sequence: CASRERGYDTEAFF.

CDR3 sequence: CASSRESREEETQYF. As DNA, the CDR3 is TGTGCCAGCAGCCGAGAGAGTCGAGAGGAAGAGACCCAGTACTTC. This chain links TRBV7-2 with TRBJ2-5; no reliable D call. The germline V gene encodes CDR1 SGHTA and CDR2 FQGNSA. Trimming pared 5 bases from V and 3 bases from J, leaving 16 bases between. The CDR3 extends over 15 amino acids. The full variable domain, in which reference TRBV7-2 and TRBJ2-5 provide the parts outside the CDR3, is GAGVSQSPSNKVTEKGKDVELRCDPISGHTALYWYRQSLGQGLEFLIYFQGNSAPDKSGLPSDRFSAERTGGSVSTLTIQRTQQEDSAVYLCASSRESREEETQYFGPGTRLLVL.

V usage is TRBV11-1 and J usage is TRBJ1-1; D unclear. Deletions cut 1 base from V and 0 bases from J, with 9 bases between. This CDR3 region has 15 residues. Germline V gene data show CDR1 as SGHAT and CDR2 as FQDESV (reference sequence). The CDR3 here is CASSLEGGLNTEAFF. The CDR3 coding sequence is TGTGCCAGCAGCTTAGAAGGCGGTTTGAACACTGAAGCTTTCTTT.

V gene TRBV6-6 combines with J gene TRBJ2-5; D might be TRBD1 or TRBD2, each matching 5 bases. The germline V gene encodes CDR1 MNHNY and CDR2 SVGAGI (reference sequence). Trimming left V 1 base short and J 7 bases short, with 16 bases between. This CDR3 contains 15 residues. The CDR3 loop is CASSYLGRAVGTQYF. DNA of the CDR3: TGTGCCAGCAGTTACTTGGGGCGGGCTGTGGGGACCCAGTACTTC.

This rearrangement joins TRBV10-1 to TRBJ2-1, with 11 bases aligning to TRBD2. CDR1 and CDR2 from the germline V gene are WNHNN and SYGVQD (reference sequence). V lost 2 bases to trimming and J lost 6 bases; unmatched junction nucleotides: 6. The CDR3 is 16 amino acids. CDR3 loop: CASSEGLAGGLNEQFF. For the CDR3, the DNA is TGCGCCAGCAGTGAGGGACTAGCGGGCGGCCTCAATGAGCAGTTCTTC.

The rearrangement links TRBV11-3 to TRBJ2-1, with 8 nucleotides matching TRBD2. V trimming: 4 bases; J trimming: 1 base; junction bases outside the gene matches: 18. From germline, CDR1 is SGHNT and CDR2 YENEEA. This CDR3 is 20 amino acids long. CDR3: CASSSQRERRAYSSYNEQFF. The CDR3 nucleotides are TGTGCCAGCAGCTCACAGCGGGAGAGACGAGCCTACTCTTCCTACAATGAGCAGTTCTTC.

This clone was seen once. Written as DNA, the CDR3 is TGTGCCAGCAGCTTGGAATCCGGAGGGTATAATTCACCCCTCCACTTT. It translates to CASSLESGGYNSPLHF. The genes are TRBV5-8 and TRBJ1-6; D is uncertain. Trimming left V 0 bases short and J 4 bases short, with 11 bases between. CDR3 length: 16 amino acids. The germline V gene has CDR1 SGHTS and CDR2 YDEGEE.

V usage is TRBV7-9 and J usage is TRBJ1-3; D call uncertain. V was clipped by 5 bases and J by 0 bases, with 8 bases between them. The CDR3 extends over 14 amino acids. CDR1 and CDR2 from the germline V gene are SEHNR and FQNEAQ (reference sequence). CDR3 DNA sequence: TGTGCCAGCAGCCCTACAAGCTCTGGAAACACCATATATTTT. It specifies CASSPTSSGNTIYF.

The rearrangement uses TRBV4-1 and TRBJ2-3, with D unresolved. Trimming left V 3 bases short and J 6 bases short, with 10 bases between. Germline-derived CDR1 and CDR2 are MGHRA and YSYEKL. CDR3 size: 13 residues. This chain's CDR3 is CASSQRSEDTQYF. In nucleotides, the CDR3 is TGCGCCAGCAGCCAGCGAAGCGAGGATACGCAGTATTTT.